This T cell receptor (beta chain) was captured by sequencing in a study of quantifying T cell responses using KT2 cells (dated by TCRdb to 2017 to 2019). Regarding the study in general: RNA was DNase-treated and reverse transcribed with TCR alpha and beta constant-region primers, mostly using SuperScript III. To prevent over-amplification, PCR2 was performed as a SYBR Green qPCR and halted at a predetermined fluorescence threshold. Under optimum conditions, the efficiency of the T4 ligation step was estimated to be more than 9.5%. General conclusions and limits of the study: No side-by-side comparison between this pipeline and other TCR sequencing techniques was included in the study. Counts of KT2 alpha and beta sequences scaled linearly with input KT2 cell number over several orders of magnitude. KT2 sequences were detected down to the lowest spike-in tested, about one KT2 cell per 100,000 PBMC. Saturation was seen in the detection of KT2 sequences when very high numbers of KT2 cells were spiked in.

Turning to this clonotype: This clone's antigen is unknown. No base quality information exists; no much larger clone differs at one position.

There are 14 amino acids in the CDR3, from cysteine to phenylalanine inclusive. Solely the CDR3 DNA is kept, with 42 bases framed from the first base. The germline V gene provides CDR1 SQVTM and CDR2 ANQGSEA. After removal of 6 bases from V and 1 base from J, the junction retains 6 bases not matched to a gene. Known numbers of KT2, a T cell clone whose TCR had been sequenced previously, were spiked into unfractionated PBMC to test the sensitivity and accuracy of the pipeline. KT2 cells were mixed with a fixed number of PBMC to create a range of KT2-to-PBMC ratios. The library relied on UMI-ligation and nested PCR. Using T4 RNA ligase 1, a single-stranded oligonucleotide bearing the Illumina SP2 sequence plus a UMI was ligated onto the 3' end of the cDNA. PCR1 used 4 to 5 cycles (98 degrees C 15 s, 69 degrees C 30 s, 72 degrees C 40 s), and the beta primer was an equimolar mix of RC1.1 and RC1.2 that covered TRBC1 and TRBC2. From PCR2 onward, TCR alpha and beta chains were processed separately, with sample indices and Illumina adaptors added. The UMI, placed after an 8-base spacer, consisted of 12 random nucleotides arranged as two hexamers with a spacer between them. The libraries were sequenced on an Illumina MiSeq using v2 2x251 paired-end chemistry, usually with some 11 samples in each run. To increase diversity, roughly 5-8% PhiX DNA was added to each sequencing library. As for the authors' bioinformatics: bcl2fastq converted raw reads to FASTQ, and Demultiplexor demultiplexed the reads by dual indices. Decombinator assigned V and J genes by tag matching, allowing a single base-pair mismatch. Collapsinator used UMIs to correct both sequencing errors and frequency errors arising from PCR heterogeneity. Decombinator identifiers were converted to nucleotide sequence by CDR3Translator, the sequences were translated to amino acids, and CDR3 was extracted using C- and N-terminal motifs. Each distinct KT2 TCR was counted as a cluster of KT2 sequences sharing one unique molecular identifier. Clones were called with MiXCR by TCRdb after fastp trimmed the public reads at Q25, and only in-frame beta chains were retained. Every CDR3 protein is listed once, alongside the most common genes and DNA of its rows. Here the V and J calls rest on TCRdb's processing, not on the authors' analysis. This sample holds some 34,000 distinct CDR3 sequences; 10% to 13% were observed only once. Together, the top ten hold about 9.5% of the sample.

The sequenced sample was PBMCs spiked with cells of the T cell clone KT2. The sequence came from a human donor. The receptor chain draws on TRBV29-1 and TRBJ2-1; 7 nucleotides in the junction match TRBD1. The nucleotides are TGCAGCGTCCTAAGGGGGCGTTCCTACAATGAGCAGTTCTTC. Its coded protein is CSVLRGRSYNEQFF.